Listed here are 20 T cell receptor beta chains from one sample, sequenced in a study of cytomegalovirus exposure and HLA in healthy donors (dated by TCRdb to the late 2010s). The library was made by the immunoSEQ multiplex PCR assay. For the multiplex PCR, a mixture combining 60 forward primers for TCR Vbeta segments and 13 reverse primers for TCR Jbeta segments was used. Here the immuneACCESS table is served through TCRdb, limited to in-frame sequences with V and J called. Missing clones are a known gap in these copies; in checked studies unresolved V genes cover under half, and the rest lacks a known reason. Across this sample there are some 170,000 clones, with 65% to 85% seen only once. The ten most abundant clones make up over 1.1% of the sample. Sequenced material: PBMCs. The receptors were sampled from a man in his fifties or sixties in good health and CMV-seronegative.

As for this clone: This sample includes further DNA sequences coding for the same CDR3. The rearrangement joins TRBV2 to TRBJ2-7, with TRBD1 matching over 8 bases. CDR1 is SNHLY and CDR2 is FYNNEI in the germline V gene. The CDR3 has 12 amino acids. The V segment lost 7 bases and the J segment 2 bases; nucleotides outside the gene matches: 1. The CDR3: CASKGQAYEQYF. The CDR3 DNA reads TGTGCCAGCAAGGGACAGGCCTACGAGCAGTACTTC.

The chain combines TRBV5-1 with TRBJ2-3; D perhaps matches TRBD1 (5 bases). This CDR3 has 12 amino acids. The germline CDR1 and CDR2 sequences are SGHRS and YFSETQ. Trimming stripped 5 bases from V and 4 bases from J, with 8 bases between. The DNA for the CDR3 is TGCGCCAGCAGGCAGGGATCAGATACGCAGTATTTT. Translating gives CASRQGSDTQYF.

The chain links TRBV5-1 to TRBJ2-1, with D perhaps matching TRBD2 (6 bases). This CDR3 contains 14 residues. The germline V gene encodes CDR1 SGHRS and CDR2 YFSETQ. Trimming removed 0 bases at V and 5 bases at J, with 9 bases between. CDR3 in amino acids: CASSLGGENNEQFF. CDR3 DNA: TGCGCCAGCAGCTTGGGGGGGGAGAACAATGAGCAGTTCTTC. The full variable domain, completed using reference TRBV5-1 and TRBJ2-1, is KAGVTQTPRYLIKTRGQQVTLSCSPISGHRSVSWYQQTPGQGLQFLFEYFSETQRNKGNFPGRFSGRQFSNSRSEMNVSTLELGDSALYLCASSLGGENNEQFFGPGTRLTVL.

Worth noting for this clone: Germline is not matched at one junction end, which may reflect a read error. The gene calls are TRBV6-4 and TRBJ2-2, with 9 bases aligning to TRBD1. CDR3 size: 18 residues. Germline CDR1 reads MRHNA; CDR2 reads SNTAGT. The CDR3 sequence: CAGSEDRARTGVTGELFF. CDR3 coding DNA: TGTGCCGGCAGTGAGGATAGGGCGCGGACAGGGGTCACCGGGGAGCTGTTTTTT.

The chain carries TRBV4-2 and TRBJ2-7, with 9 bases aligning to TRBD2. Losses at the gene ends were 0 bases for V and 7 bases for J; bases not matched to a gene: 10. From germline, CDR1 is LGHNA and CDR2 YNFKEQ. This CDR3 spans 16 amino acids. CDR3 protein: CASSQDRRGGAREQYF. CDR3 nucleotide sequence: TGTGCCAGCAGCCAAGACAGGCGCGGGGGGGCCCGGGAGCAGTACTTC.

The chain uses TRBV11-3 and TRBJ2-2; possibly TRBD1 for D (6 bases). Germline assignment: CDR1 SGHNT and CDR2 YENEEA. The CDR3 runs 16 residues. V lost 1 base, J lost 3 bases, and 12 bases lay in between. For the CDR3, the DNA is TGTGCCAGCAGCTTAGGCGCAGGGGCGGACACCGGGGAGCTGTTTTTT. Protein: CASSLGAGADTGELFF. Full variable domain (outside the CDR3, taken from reference TRBV11-3 and TRBJ2-2): EAGVVQSPRYKIIEKKQPVAFWCNPISGHNTLYWYLQNLGQGPELLIRYENEEAVDDSQLPKDRFSAERLKGVDSTLKIQPAELGDSAVYLCASSLGAGADTGELFFGEGSRLTVL.

The V and J genes are TRBV19 and TRBJ2-6; 8 nucleotides match TRBD2. The CDR3 is made up of 11 amino acids. Germline CDR1 LNHDA, CDR2 SQIVND (reference sequence). As DNA, the CDR3 is TGTGGGACTAGCCGGGCCAACGTCCTGACTTTC. Translated: CGTSRANVLTF. Full variable domain (remainder filled in from reference TRBV19 and TRBJ2-6): DGGITQSPKYLFRKEGQNVTLSCEQNLNHDAMYWYRQDPGQGLRLIYYSQIVNDFQKGDIAEGYSVSREKKESFPLTVTSAQKNPTAFYLCGTSRANVLTFGAGSRLTVL.

This clone was seen a single time. The chain employs TRBV5-1 and TRBJ2-3; possible D gene TRBD2, 6 bases. The CDR3 totals 14 residues. Trimming stripped 6 bases from V and 0 bases from J, with 11 bases between. Germline V lookup: CDR1 SGHRS, CDR2 YFSETQ. The DNA for the CDR3 is TGCGCCAGCATGGAGGGGCGGAGCACAGATACGCAGTATTTT. It codes for CASMEGRSTDTQYF.

This clone was seen a handful of times. The CDR3, as DNA: TGCGCCAGCAGCCAAGATCTTTTCGCGGGGGACAACTATGGCTACACCTTC. Amino acid sequence: CASSQDLFAGDNYGYTF. The rearrangement links TRBV4-1 to TRBJ1-2; a possible D gene is TRBD1 (5 bases). V dropped 0 bases and J dropped 2 bases, with 16 bases sitting between them. The length of the CDR3 is 17 residues. The germline V gene has CDR1 MGHRA and CDR2 YSYEKL.

In regard to this clone: The junction departs from germline at one end; a sequencing error may be responsible. The CDR3 loop reads CSSEGGFLNTEAFF. The DNA of the CDR3 is TGTTCCAGCGAAGGAGGATTCTTGAACACTGAAGCTTTCTTT. The rearrangement uses TRBV7-9 and TRBJ1-1; D not certain. The CDR3 runs to 14 residues. From germline, CDR1 is SEHNR and CDR2 FQNEAQ (reference sequence). The full variable domain, its missing parts supplied by reference TRBV7-9 and TRBJ1-1, is DTGVSQNPRHKITKRGQNVTFRCDPISEHNRLYWYRQTLGQGPEFLTYFQNEAQLEKSRLLSDRFSAERPKGSFSTLEIQRTEQGDSAMYLCSSEGGFLNTEAFFGQGTRLTVV.

V is TRBV27 and J is TRBJ1-4, with unresolved D. Germline V gives CDR1 MNHEY, CDR2 SMNVEV (reference sequence). Trimming removed 6 bases at V and 0 bases at J, with 11 bases between. The CDR3 has 15 residues. CDR3 residues: CASSPPRATNEKLFF. The CDR3 coding sequence is TGTGCCAGCAGCCCCCCCCGGGCAACTAATGAAAAACTGTTTTTT.

This clone was seen a few times. This specimen includes other DNA sequences encoding the same CDR3. The chain recombines TRBV4-1 with TRBJ1-4, with D unclear. Germline assignment: CDR1 MGHRA and CDR2 YSYEKL. The ends were cut back, 3 bases at V and 6 bases at J, with 5 bases in the middle. This CDR3 region has 12 residues. The CDR3 is CASSHPYEKLFF. CDR3 nucleotides: TGCGCCAGCAGCCATCCCTATGAAAAACTGTTTTTT.

The chain combines TRBV27 with TRBJ2-5; TRBD2 matches at 7 bases. Germline V gene data show CDR1 as MNHEY and CDR2 as SMNVEV (reference sequence). Losses at the gene ends were 6 bases for V and 5 bases for J; bases not matched to a gene: 9. The CDR3 totals 14 residues. CDR3 DNA sequence: TGTGCCAGCAGCTGGGCTTTCGGGGGGGAGACCCAGTACTTC. This gives the protein CASSWAFGGETQYF.

The chain links TRBV10-1 to TRBJ2-1; 12 nucleotides match TRBD2. With V trimmed by 0 bases and J by 12 bases, 12 bases remained unmatched. Germline loops: CDR1 WNHNN, CDR2 SYGVQD (reference sequence). The CDR3 consists of 17 residues. This CDR3 is CASSESGGLAGGLWQFF. The CDR3 coding sequence is TGCGCCAGCAGTGAGTCGGGGGGCCTAGCGGGGGGGCTCTGGCAGTTCTTC.

V and J are TRBV27 and TRBJ1-5; 7 positions agree with TRBD1. The V segment lost 6 bases and the J segment 2 bases; nucleotides outside the gene matches: 10. Per germline, CDR1 MNHEY and CDR2 SMNVEV (reference sequence). The CDR3 is 16 amino acids. The CDR3 spells CASSRTTGEGNQPQHF. CDR3 bases: TGTGCCAGCAGCCGCACTACAGGGGAAGGCAATCAGCCCCAGCATTTT.

V gene TRBV5-1 combines with J gene TRBJ2-7, with 10 positions matching TRBD2. Germline-derived CDR1 and CDR2 are SGHRS and YFSETQ. J was trimmed by 7 bases and V by 0 bases; bases with no gene match: 7. The CDR3 is 15 residues long. The CDR3, as DNA: TGCGCCAGCAGCTTGGACCTAGCGGGAGTGAGGGAGCAGTACTTC. Translating gives CASSLDLAGVREQYF.

This clone was found a few times. The chain is built from TRBV7-6 and TRBJ2-5; the D gene is possibly TRBD2 (5 bases). The V end lost 2 bases, the J end lost 3 bases, and 10 bases lay between the germline ends. This CDR3 spans 14 amino acids. Germline values: CDR1 SGHVS, CDR2 FNYEAQ. The CDR3 region has the DNA TGTGCCAGCAGCTTAATGTCGGGAAAAGAGACCCAGTACTTC. Translated, it gives CASSLMSGKETQYF.

The chain links TRBV19 to TRBJ2-2, with 8 bases that match TRBD2. V lost 3 bases, J lost 4 bases, and 7 bases stayed unmatched. The CDR3 spans 16 residues. CDR1 LNHDA and CDR2 SQIVND come from the germline V gene (reference sequence). The CDR3 DNA reads as TGTGCCAGTAGTATTGGCGGGGGGCCGCCCACCGGGGAGCTGTTTTTT. This gives the protein CASSIGGGPPTGELFF.

This clone was detected only a few times. Other DNA sequences of this sample code for an identical CDR3. The rearrangement joins TRBV5-1 to TRBJ2-3; the D gene is possibly TRBD2 (6 bases). Deletions cut 3 bases from V and 1 base from J, with 9 bases between. The V gene's germline CDR1 is SGHRS and CDR2 YFSETQ. The CDR3 extends over 14 amino acids. In DNA form, the CDR3 reads TGCGCCAGCAGCTCTTTAGCGGGCACAGATACGCAGTATTTT. This translates into CASSSLAGTDTQYF.

This clone has just one count. This chain uses TRBV4-3 with TRBJ2-2; 13 positions match TRBD2. Germline assignment: CDR1 LGHNA and CDR2 YSLEER. The V gene end was trimmed by 5 bases and the J gene end by 6 bases; junction bases not matched to a gene: 6. This CDR3 has 16 amino acids. The CDR3 spells CASSFRTSGRAGELFF. The CDR3 nucleotides read TGCGCCAGCAGCTTCCGGACTAGCGGGAGAGCCGGGGAGCTGTTTTTT.